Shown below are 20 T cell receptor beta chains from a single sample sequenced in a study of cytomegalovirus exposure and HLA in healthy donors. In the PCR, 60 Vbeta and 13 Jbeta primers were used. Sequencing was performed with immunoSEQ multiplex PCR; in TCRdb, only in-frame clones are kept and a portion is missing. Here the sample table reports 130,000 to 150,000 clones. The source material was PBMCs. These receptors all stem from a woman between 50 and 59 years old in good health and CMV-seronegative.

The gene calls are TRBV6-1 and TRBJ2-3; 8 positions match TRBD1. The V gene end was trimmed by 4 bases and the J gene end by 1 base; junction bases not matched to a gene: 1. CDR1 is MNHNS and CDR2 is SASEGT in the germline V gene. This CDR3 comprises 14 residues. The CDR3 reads CASSAQGGTDTQYF. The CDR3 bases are TGTGCCAGCAGTGCACAGGGGGGCACAGATACGCAGTATTTT.

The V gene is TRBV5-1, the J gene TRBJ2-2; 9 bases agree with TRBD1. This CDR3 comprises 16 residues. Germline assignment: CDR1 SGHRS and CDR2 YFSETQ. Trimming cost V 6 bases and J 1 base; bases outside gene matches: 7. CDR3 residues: CASTLTGQGNTGELFF. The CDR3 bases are TGCGCCAGCACCCTCACGGGACAGGGGAACACCGGGGAGCTGTTTTTT.

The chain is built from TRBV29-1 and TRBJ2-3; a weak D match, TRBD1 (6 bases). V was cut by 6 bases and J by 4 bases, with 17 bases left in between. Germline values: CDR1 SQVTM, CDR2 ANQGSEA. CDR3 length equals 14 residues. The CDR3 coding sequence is TGCAGCGTCAAACAGGGACGAGGTGCAGATACGCAGTATTTT. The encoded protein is CSVKQGRGADTQYF.

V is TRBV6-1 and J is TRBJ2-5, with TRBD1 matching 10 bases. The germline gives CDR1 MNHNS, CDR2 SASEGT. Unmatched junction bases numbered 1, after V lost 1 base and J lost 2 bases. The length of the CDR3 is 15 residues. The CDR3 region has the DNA TGTGCCAGCAGTGAAGGGACAGGGGGTCAAGAGACCCAGTACTTC. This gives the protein CASSEGTGGQETQYF.

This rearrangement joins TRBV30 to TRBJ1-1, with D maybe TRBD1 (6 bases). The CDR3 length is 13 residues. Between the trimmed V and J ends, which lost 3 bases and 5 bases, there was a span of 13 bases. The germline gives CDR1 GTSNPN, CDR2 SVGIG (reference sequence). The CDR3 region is CAWSKGGETEAFF. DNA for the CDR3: TGTGCCTGGAGCAAAGGGGGGGAGACTGAAGCTTTCTTT. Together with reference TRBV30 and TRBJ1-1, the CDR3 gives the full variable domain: SQTIHQWPATLVQPVGSPLSLECTVEGTSNPNLYWYRQAAGRGLQLLFYSVGIGQISSEVPQNLSASRPQDRQFILSSKKLLLSDSGFYLCAWSKGGETEAFFGQGTRLTVV.

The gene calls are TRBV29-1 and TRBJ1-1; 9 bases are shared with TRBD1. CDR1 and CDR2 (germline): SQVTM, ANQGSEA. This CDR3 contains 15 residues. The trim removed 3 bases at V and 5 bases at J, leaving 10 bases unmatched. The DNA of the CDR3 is TGCAGCGTTGACCTTGGACAGGGGTGGGGTACTGAAGCTTTCTTT. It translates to CSVDLGQGWGTEAFF.

CDR3 amino acids: CATSVKPGTANSPLHF. In DNA form, the CDR3 reads TGTGCCACCAGCGTCAAACCCGGGACAGCGAATTCACCCCTCCACTTT. The chain joins TRBV15 to TRBJ1-6, with 7 bases aligning to TRBD1. CDR3 length: 16 amino acids. With V trimmed by 5 bases and J by 7 bases, 11 bases remained unmatched. Germline assignment: CDR1 LNHNV and CDR2 YYDKDF (reference sequence).

CDR3 nucleotides: TGTGCCAGCAGTTACGGGGCGGGCACAGATACGCAGTATTTT. It translates to CASSYGAGTDTQYF. The J gene is TRBJ2-3, the V gene TRBV6-6; D is possibly TRBD1 (5 bases). Trimming took 2 bases from V and 1 from J, leaving 7 bases between them. This CDR3 has 14 amino acids. In germline, CDR1 is MNHNY, CDR2 SVGAGI (reference sequence).

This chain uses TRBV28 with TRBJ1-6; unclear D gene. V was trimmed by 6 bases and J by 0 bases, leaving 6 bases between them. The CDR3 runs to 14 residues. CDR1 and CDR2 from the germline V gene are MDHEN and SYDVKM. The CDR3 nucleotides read TGTGCCAGCAGACGGAGCTCCTATAATTCACCCCTCCACTTT. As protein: CASRRSSYNSPLHF. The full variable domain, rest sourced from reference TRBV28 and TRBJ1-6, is DVKVTQSSRYLVKRTGEKVFLECVQDMDHENMFWYRQDPGLGLRLIYFSYDVKMKEKGDIPEGYSVSREKKERFSLILESASTNQTSMYLCASRRSSYNSPLHFGNGTRLTVT.

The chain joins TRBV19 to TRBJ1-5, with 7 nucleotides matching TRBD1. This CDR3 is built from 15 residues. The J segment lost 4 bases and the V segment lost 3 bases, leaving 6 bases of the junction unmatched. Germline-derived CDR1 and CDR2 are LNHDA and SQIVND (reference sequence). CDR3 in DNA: TGTGCCAGTAGTATTGGGGCAGGGGGAAATCAGCCCCAGCATTTT. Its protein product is CASSIGAGGNQPQHF. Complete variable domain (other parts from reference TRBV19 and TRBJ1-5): DGGITQSPKYLFRKEGQNVTLSCEQNLNHDAMYWYRQDPGQGLRLIYYSQIVNDFQKGDIAEGYSVSREKKESFPLTVTSAQKNPTAFYLCASSIGAGGNQPQHFGDGTRLSIL.

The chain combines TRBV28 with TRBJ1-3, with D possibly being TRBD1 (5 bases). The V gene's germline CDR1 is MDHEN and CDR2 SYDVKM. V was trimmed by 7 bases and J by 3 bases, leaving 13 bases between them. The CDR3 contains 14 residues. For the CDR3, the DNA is TGTGCCAGCACCTTACCGACAGTTGGAAACACCATATATTTT. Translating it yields CASTLPTVGNTIYF.

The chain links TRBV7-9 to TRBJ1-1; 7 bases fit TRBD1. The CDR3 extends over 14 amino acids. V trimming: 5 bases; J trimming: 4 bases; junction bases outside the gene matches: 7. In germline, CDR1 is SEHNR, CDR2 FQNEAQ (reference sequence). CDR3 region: CASSSQQGSTEAFF. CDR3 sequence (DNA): TGTGCCAGCAGCAGTCAACAGGGGAGCACTGAAGCTTTCTTT.

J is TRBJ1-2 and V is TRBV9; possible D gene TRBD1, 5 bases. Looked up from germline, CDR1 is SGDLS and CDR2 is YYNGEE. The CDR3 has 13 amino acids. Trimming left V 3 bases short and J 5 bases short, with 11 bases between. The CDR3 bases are TGTGCCAGCAGCGCCCAACGACAGTATGGCTACACCTTC. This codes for CASSAQRQYGYTF. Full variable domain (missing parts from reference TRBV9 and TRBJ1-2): DSGVTQTPKHLITATGQRVTLRCSPRSGDLSVYWYQQSLDQGLQFLIQYYNGEERAKGNILERFSAQQFPDLHSELNLSSLELGDSALYFCASSAQRQYGYTFGSGTRLTVV.

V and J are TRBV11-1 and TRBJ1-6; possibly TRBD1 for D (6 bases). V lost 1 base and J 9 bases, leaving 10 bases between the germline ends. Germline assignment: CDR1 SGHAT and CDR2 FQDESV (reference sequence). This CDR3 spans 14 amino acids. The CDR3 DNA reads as TGTGCCAGCAGCTTAGACAGGGTGCTTTCACCCCTCCACTTT. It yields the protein CASSLDRVLSPLHF. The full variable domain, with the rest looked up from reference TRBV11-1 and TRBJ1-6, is EAEVAQSPRYKITEKSQAVAFWCDPISGHATLYWYRQILGQGPELLVQFQDESVVDDSQLPKDRFSAERLKGVDSTLKIQPAELGDSAMYLCASSLDRVLSPLHFGNGTRLTVT.

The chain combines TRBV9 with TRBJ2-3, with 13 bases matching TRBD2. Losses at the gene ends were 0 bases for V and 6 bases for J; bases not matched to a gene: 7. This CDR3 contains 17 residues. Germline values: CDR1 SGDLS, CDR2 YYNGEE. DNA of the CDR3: TGTGCCAGCAGCGTAGGCGTCGGGACTAGCGGGATGGATACGCAGTATTTT. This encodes CASSVGVGTSGMDTQYF.

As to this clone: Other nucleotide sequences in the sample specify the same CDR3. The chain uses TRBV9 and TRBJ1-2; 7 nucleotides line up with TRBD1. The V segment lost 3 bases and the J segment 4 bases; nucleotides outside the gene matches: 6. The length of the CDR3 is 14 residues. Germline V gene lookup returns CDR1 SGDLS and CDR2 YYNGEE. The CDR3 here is CASSARQGGYGYTF. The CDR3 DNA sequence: TGTGCCAGCAGCGCTCGACAGGGTGGCTATGGCTACACCTTC.

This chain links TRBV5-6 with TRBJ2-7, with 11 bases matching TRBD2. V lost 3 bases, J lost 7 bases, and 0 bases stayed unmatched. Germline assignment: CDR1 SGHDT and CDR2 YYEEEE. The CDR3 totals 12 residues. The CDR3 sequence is CASSWTSGEQYF. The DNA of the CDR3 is TGTGCCAGCAGCTGGACTAGCGGGGAGCAGTACTTC.

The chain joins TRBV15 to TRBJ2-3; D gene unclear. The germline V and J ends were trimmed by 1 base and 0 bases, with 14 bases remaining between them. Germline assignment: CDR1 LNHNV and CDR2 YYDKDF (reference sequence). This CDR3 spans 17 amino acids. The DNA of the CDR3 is TGTGCCACCAGCAGAGTCCCTATAATCCCTAGCACAGATACGCAGTATTTT. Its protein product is CATSRVPIIPSTDTQYF.

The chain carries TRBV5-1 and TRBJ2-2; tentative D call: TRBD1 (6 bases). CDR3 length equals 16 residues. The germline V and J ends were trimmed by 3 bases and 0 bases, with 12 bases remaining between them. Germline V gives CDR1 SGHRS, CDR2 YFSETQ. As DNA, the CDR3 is TGCGCCAGCAGCTACACCGGGACATCGAACACCGGGGAGCTGTTTTTT. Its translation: CASSYTGTSNTGELFF.

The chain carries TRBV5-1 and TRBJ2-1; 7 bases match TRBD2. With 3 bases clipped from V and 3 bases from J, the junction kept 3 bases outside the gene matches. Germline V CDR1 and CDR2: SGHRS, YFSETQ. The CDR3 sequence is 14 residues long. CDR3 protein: CASSWGGDYNEQFF. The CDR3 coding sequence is TGCGCCAGCAGCTGGGGGGGAGACTACAATGAGCAGTTCTTC.